This T cell receptor beta chain was found in a study of CD8 T cells in ankylosing spondylitis. This clonotype appeared many times. Its antigen is undetermined. TCRdb re-analysed the 5' RACE reads in MiXCR, keeping a single row per CDR3 protein. The sample gives under 200,000 distinct CDR3 sequences, roughly 12% of which show up once; almost 30% is in the top ten. V was clipped by 4 bases and J by 11 bases, with 17 bases between them. The CDR3 contains 13 residues. Per the germline V gene, CDR1 is MNHNS and CDR2 is SASEGT. The study's findings and limits: Disease-associated clones were reportedly significantly overrepresented in matched ankylosing spondylitis synovial fluid.

The chain employs TRBV6-1 and TRBJ1-1; TRBD1 is a possible D gene (5 bases). The TCR originated in a male donor with ankylosing spondylitis or in good health (not recorded which). Material for sequencing was blood, either unsorted or a sorted T cell fraction (not recorded which). The CDR3 loop is CASSGRSGTAAFF. DNA of the CDR3: TGTGCCAGCAGTGGTCGCAGCGGGACGGCGGCTTTCTTT.